This entry lists 30 T cell receptor beta chains sequenced from one sample in a study of CD8 T cells in ankylosing spondylitis (TCRdb year 2017). Library method: 5' RACE. The sequencer was an Illumina HiSeq 2500. Through fastp at Q25 and MiXCR, TCRdb rebuilt clones from the public reads, retaining in-frame beta chains. Rows matching on CDR3 protein sequence are summarized as one entry with the most common DNA and genes. This sample gives around 210,000 distinct CDR3 sequences in total; 8% to 9% of them show up just once. The biggest ten clones account for around 4.9% of the sample. The source material was blood, either unsorted or a sorted T cell fraction (not recorded which). These receptor sequences come from a female donor with ankylosing spondylitis or in good health (not recorded which).

There are many counts of this clonotype. The rearrangement joins TRBV12-3 or TRBV12-4 to TRBJ2-2; TRBD2 is a possible D gene (6 bases). The CDR3 consists of 17 residues. V was trimmed by 5 bases and J by 4 bases, leaving 20 bases between them. The CDR3 protein is CASSPPLERAATGELFF. As DNA, the CDR3 is TGTGCCAGCAGTCCCCCCCTGGAGCGGGCGGCCACCGGGGAGCTGTTTTTT.

Worth noting for this clonotype: A clone one base away is much larger, so this may be a read error. The chain carries TRBV24-1 and TRBJ1-5; D not certain. The germline V and J ends were trimmed by 8 bases and 4 bases, with 17 bases remaining between them. The germline gives CDR1 KGHDR, CDR2 SFDVKD. This CDR3 contains 15 residues. The CDR3 here is CATTPGRYHNQPQHF. Here the CDR3 DNA reads TGTGCCACCACCCCGGGGAGGTATCATAATCAGCCCCAGCATTTT.

This clonotype was counted ten times or more. The chain joins TRBV6-5 to TRBJ1-1, with 9 bases fitting TRBD1. The CDR3 is 15 amino acids. Trimming removed 2 bases from V and 13 bases from J; junction bases left unmatched: 14. Germline V CDR1 and CDR2: MNHEY, SVGAGI. CDR3 region: CASSYMRQGVAEGFF. DNA of the CDR3: TGTGCCAGCAGTTACATGCGACAGGGGGTTGCCGAGGGTTTCTTT.

This clonotype was detected many times. The V call is TRBV13, the J call TRBJ2-7; D not resolved. Trimming removed 2 bases from V and 3 bases from J, with 8 bases in between. This CDR3 is built from 13 residues. Germline CDR1 and CDR2: PRHDT and FYEKMQ (reference sequence). The CDR3 region is CASSLTPNYEQYF. CDR3 coding DNA: TGTGCCAGCAGCTTAACACCTAACTACGAGCAGTACTTC.

In this sample, this clonotype turned up many times. The rearrangement joins TRBV12-3 or TRBV12-4 to TRBJ1-2; the D is unclear. This CDR3 region has 13 residues. The germline V and J ends were trimmed by 6 bases and 7 bases, with 15 bases remaining between them. The CDR3 DNA follows: TGTGCCAGCAGCCCTTCCAGCACCATTGGCTACACCTTC. It specifies CASSPSSTIGYTF.

This clonotype came up many times. The genes are TRBV15 and TRBJ2-5; TRBD1 agrees at 8 bases. V shed 5 bases, J shed 7 bases, and the junction held 0 bases outside the gene matches. This CDR3 has 11 residues. Germline V CDR1 and CDR2: LNHNV, YYDKDF (reference sequence). CDR3 loop: CATSGTGTQYF. The DNA for the CDR3 is TGTGCCACCAGCGGGACAGGGACCCAGTACTTC.

At least ten counts were recorded for this clonotype. At one end the junction does not follow the germline gene, possibly because of a read error. The rearrangement joins TRBV12-3 or TRBV12-4 to TRBJ2-5; TRBD2 aligns across 10 bases. This CDR3 is built from 13 residues. DNA of the CDR3: TGTGCCAGCAGTCTAGCGGGAGTAGAGACCCAGTACTTC. Translation: CASSLAGVETQYF.

This clonotype was seen repeatedly, ten times or more. V is TRBV7-8 and J is TRBJ2-7; D not certain. The CDR3 totals 13 residues. The germline V gene encodes CDR1 SGHVS and CDR2 FQNEAQ. Trimming cost V 5 bases and J 5 bases, with 13 bases left between them. Written as DNA, the CDR3 is TGTGCCAGCAGCGTGCTTGAAAGGGACGAGCAGTACTTC. Translation gives CASSVLERDEQYF.

In the case of this clonotype: A single base separates this from a much larger clone, so it may be a read error. V gene TRBV20-1 combines with J gene TRBJ1-5; TRBD1 matches 7 bases. Germline CDR1 DFQATT, CDR2 SNEGSKA (reference sequence). The CDR3 is 17 residues long. The CDR3 nucleotides are TGCTGTGCTGTGGGTGGGACAGTGGATTATAGCAATCAGCCCCAGCATTTT. This translates into CCAVGGTVDYSNQPQHF.

Many counts were recorded for this clonotype. The rearrangement joins TRBV15 to TRBJ1-4; D ambiguous. Germline V gene lookup returns CDR1 LNHNV and CDR2 YYDKDF (reference sequence). This CDR3 comprises 15 residues. V dropped 0 bases and J dropped 5 bases, with 10 bases sitting between them. CDR3 region: CATSREEGVNEKLFF. The CDR3 nucleotides read TGTGCCACCAGCAGAGAGGAGGGAGTAAATGAAAAACTGTTTTTT.

There are many counts of this clonotype. The rearrangement uses TRBV12-3 or TRBV12-4 and TRBJ2-5, with 11 bases aligning to TRBD2. V dropped 4 bases and J dropped 2; count of bases not matched to a gene: 6. CDR3 length: 16 residues. The CDR3 spells CASSYGTSGRQETQYF. As DNA, the CDR3 is TGTGCCAGCAGTTACGGGACTAGCGGTAGACAAGAGACCCAGTACTTC.

The chain combines TRBV28 with TRBJ2-7, with D possibly being TRBD2 (5 bases). The germline V gene has CDR1 MDHEN and CDR2 SYDVKM. The germline V and J ends were trimmed by 3 bases and 3 bases, with 12 bases remaining between them. The CDR3 covers 14 residues. The CDR3 here is CASSLRLTNYEQYF. In nucleotides, the CDR3 is TGTGCCAGCAGTTTGAGACTAACAAACTACGAGCAGTACTTC. The whole variable domain, filled in from reference TRBV28 and TRBJ2-7, reads DVKVTQSSRYLVKRTGEKVFLECVQDMDHENMFWYRQDPGLGLRLIYFSYDVKMKEKGDIPEGYSVSREKKERFSLILESASTNQTSMYLCASSLRLTNYEQYFGPGTRLTVT.

The sample holds many counts of this clonotype. The chain uses TRBV30 and TRBJ2-5; D unclear. Trimming removed 2 bases at V and 4 bases at J, with 8 bases between. This CDR3 is built from 12 residues. Germline V gives CDR1 GTSNPN, CDR2 SVGIG (reference sequence). CDR3 residues: CAWSTSGETQYF. The DNA for the CDR3 is TGTGCCTGGAGTACATCAGGAGAGACCCAGTACTTC.

This clonotype showed up just a few times. The V call is TRBV7-9, the J call TRBJ2-1; 8 nucleotides match TRBD1. From germline, CDR1 is SEHNR and CDR2 FQNEAQ (reference sequence). CDR3 size: 15 residues. J lost 6 bases, V lost 5 bases, and 9 bases had no gene match. CDR3 in DNA: TGTGCCAGCAGCCCCGGACAGGGTTTATTCAATGAGCAGTTCTTC. Amino acid sequence: CASSPGQGLFNEQFF.

In this sample, this clonotype turned up many times. The chain combines TRBV6-1 with TRBJ1-5, with a weak D call TRBD1 (5 bases). This CDR3 contains 14 residues. Germline CDR1 MNHNS, CDR2 SASEGT. Trimming shortened V by 5 bases and J by 5 bases, and 13 bases separated the two germline ends. Written as DNA, the CDR3 is TGTGCCAGCAGTACCCAGGGTATATATCAGCCCCAGCATTTT. As protein: CASSTQGIYQPQHF.

This clonotype was seen at least ten times. This chain links TRBV28 with TRBJ2-7; a possible D gene is TRBD2 (7 bases). In germline, CDR1 is MDHEN, CDR2 SYDVKM. The V end lost 6 bases, the J end lost 11 bases, and 26 bases lay between the germline ends. CDR3 size: 15 residues. CDR3 sequence reads: CASRAGSRREKGEYF. Here the CDR3 DNA reads TGTGCCAGCAGAGCCGGGTCCCGGCGGGAGAAGGGGGAGTACTTC.

The rearrangement uses TRBV7-2 and TRBJ1-2; D remains unclear. This CDR3 has 11 residues. CDR1 and CDR2 from the germline V gene are SGHTA and FQGNSA. Trimming pared 7 bases from V and 7 bases from J, leaving 10 bases between. CDR3 in DNA: TGTGCCAGCACCCGCGTGAGTGGCTACACCTTC. This codes for CASTRVSGYTF.

This clonotype showed up many times. V is TRBV6-5 and J is TRBJ2-3; 8 bases are shared with TRBD2. V gave up 4 bases and J gave up 2 bases; unmatched junction bases: 8. CDR3 length: 16 amino acids. Germline CDR1 and CDR2: MNHEY and SVGAGI. CDR3 sequence (DNA): TGTGCCAGCAGTTCCCTCACGACTAGCGTCACAGATACGCAGTATTTT. It specifies CASSSLTTSVTDTQYF.

In this sample, this clonotype turned up many times. V usage is TRBV12-3 or TRBV12-4 and J usage is TRBJ1-5; 7 nucleotides align to TRBD1. V dropped 7 bases and J dropped 1; count of bases not matched to a gene: 13. The CDR3 loop spans 17 amino acids. CDR3 nucleotide sequence: TGTGCCAGCACTCTCTCCCAGGGGGTGATAAGCAATCAGCCCCAGCATTTT. Translated, it gives CASTLSQGVISNQPQHF.

This clonotype was found many times. For the CDR3, the DNA is TGCAGCGTTGGGGGGGTTGGGGAGACCCAGTACTTC. This gives the protein CSVGGVGETQYF. The chain is built from TRBV29-1 and TRBJ2-5, with TRBD2 as a possible D gene (6 bases). Germline V gives CDR1 SQVTM, CDR2 ANQGSEA. This CDR3 region has 12 residues. The V end lost 4 bases, the J end lost 5 bases, and 11 bases lay between the germline ends.

This clonotype was recorded at least ten times. The chain is built from TRBV20-1 and TRBJ2-7; possibly TRBD1 for D (6 bases). V lost 5 bases and J 4 bases, leaving 15 bases between the germline ends. There are 13 residues in the CDR3. Germline CDR1 and CDR2: DFQATT and SNEGSKA (reference sequence). CDR3 nucleotide sequence: TGCAGTGCTGGCAGGGGTGCTGGGTACGAGCAGTACTTC. It translates to CSAGRGAGYEQYF.

As for this clonotype: A much larger clone differs by one base, so this may be a read error. The V gene is TRBV20-1, the J gene TRBJ1-2, with TRBD1 matching over 7 bases. The CDR3 consists of 10 residues. The germline V gene has CDR1 DFQATT and CDR2 SNEGSKA (reference sequence). The CDR3 loop reads CSQGDYDYTF. Here the CDR3 DNA reads TGCAGTCAGGGGGACTATGACTACACCTTC.

This clonotype was observed a handful of times. The chain carries TRBV7-3 and TRBJ1-5, with D possibly being TRBD1 (5 bases). The CDR3 runs to 12 residues. V was cut by 6 bases and J by 5 bases, with 8 bases left in between. The V gene's germline CDR1 is SGHTA and CDR2 FQGTGA. The CDR3 sequence: CASRVGDQPQHF. The CDR3 DNA reads TGTGCCAGCAGGGTAGGGGATCAGCCCCAGCATTTT.

V is TRBV27 and J is TRBJ2-1; D might be TRBD1 (5 bases). Germline CDR1 and CDR2: MNHEY and SMNVEV (reference sequence). V lost 5 bases and J lost 5, with 16 bases in between. This CDR3 has 15 residues. DNA of the CDR3: TGTGCCAGCAGTCAAGCAGGGCTGAGGAACAATGAGCAGTTCTTC. Its protein is CASSQAGLRNNEQFF.

This clonotype has only a few counts. The chain joins TRBV11-1 to TRBJ2-1; 15 bases map to TRBD2. This CDR3 region has 18 residues. Per germline, CDR1 SGHAT and CDR2 FQDESV (reference sequence). With 4 bases clipped from V and 3 bases from J, the junction kept 7 bases outside the gene matches. The CDR3: CASSSGLAGGLIYNEQFF. The CDR3 region has the DNA TGTGCCAGCAGCTCGGGACTAGCGGGAGGTCTGATCTACAATGAGCAGTTCTTC.

This clonotype came up many times. The CDR3 region has the DNA TGTGCCAGTAGCCTTTGGGACTCCCGGAGGGAGCTGTTTTTT. Its translation is CASSLWDSRRELFF. The rearrangement uses TRBV19 and TRBJ2-2, with a weak D call TRBD2 (6 bases). The V gene lost 6 bases and the J gene lost 9 bases, with 17 bases spanning the gap. This CDR3 has 14 amino acids. CDR1 is LNHDA, CDR2 SQIVND, per germline (reference sequence).

There are many counts of this clonotype. The chain couples TRBV7-2 to TRBJ2-3; possibly TRBD2 for D (5 bases). Trimming removed 8 bases at V and 5 bases at J, with 20 bases between. The CDR3 covers 15 residues. Germline loops: CDR1 SGHTA, CDR2 FQGNSA. The chain's CDR3 is CASLKAAYPGDTQYF. CDR3 in DNA: TGTGCCAGCTTAAAAGCGGCTTACCCAGGAGATACGCAGTATTTT.

This clonotype was found many times. The V and J genes are TRBV6-1 and TRBJ2-7; D not certain. Trimming left V 6 bases short and J 6 bases short, with 9 bases between. CDR3 size: 11 residues. The V gene's germline CDR1 is MNHNS and CDR2 SASEGT. Here the CDR3 DNA reads TGTGCCAGCAGGCTCCTGGCCGAGCAGTACTTC. Its protein is CASRLLAEQYF.

This clonotype was counted at least ten times. The V and J genes are TRBV28 and TRBJ2-1; D not certain. V was shortened by 3 bases and J by 9 bases, with 6 bases between the two germline ends. The germline V gene has CDR1 MDHEN and CDR2 SYDVKM. The CDR3 contains 11 residues. CDR3 in amino acids: CASSFRVEQFF. CDR3 nucleotides: TGTGCCAGCAGTTTTCGGGTTGAGCAGTTCTTC.

This clonotype appeared many times. This chain connects TRBV27 to TRBJ2-1; tentative D call: TRBD1 (5 bases). The CDR3 extends over 15 amino acids. Germline V gives CDR1 MNHEY, CDR2 SMNVEV (reference sequence). Trimming left V 5 bases short and J 6 bases short, with 17 bases between. CDR3 DNA: TGTGCCAGCAGTCTAAAAGCTGGACACCTCAATGAGCAGTTCTTC. Translation gives CASSLKAGHLNEQFF.